This TCR beta chain was identified during a study of T-cell memory formation after mild COVID-19. Overall study context: TCR clusters were mostly confined to one donor each. Study observations and caveats: Cross-reactive memory apparently joined, as some responding clones appeared in pre-infection memory.

Regarding this clonotype: Antigen unknown.

The germline gives CDR1 SGHKS, CDR2 YYEKEE (reference sequence). Deletions cut 4 bases from V and 0 bases from J, with 14 bases between. The CDR3 sequence is 16 residues long. TCRdb processed the 5' RACE reads anew with MiXCR; each CDR3 protein has one entry. This table has around 130,000 distinct CDR3 sequences, about 6.5% appearing once. V and J are TRBV5-5 and TRBJ1-3; D gene ambiguous. This sequence originates from an adult woman who had mild COVID-19 (a few samples of this study predate the infection). Cell type and time point are not known. Sequenced material: PBMCs or a T cell subset sorted from them (not recorded which). Here the CDR3 reads CASSRKAESSGNTIYF. The CDR3 nucleotides read TGTGCCAGCAGCCGGAAGGCGGAGAGCTCTGGAAACACCATATATTTT.